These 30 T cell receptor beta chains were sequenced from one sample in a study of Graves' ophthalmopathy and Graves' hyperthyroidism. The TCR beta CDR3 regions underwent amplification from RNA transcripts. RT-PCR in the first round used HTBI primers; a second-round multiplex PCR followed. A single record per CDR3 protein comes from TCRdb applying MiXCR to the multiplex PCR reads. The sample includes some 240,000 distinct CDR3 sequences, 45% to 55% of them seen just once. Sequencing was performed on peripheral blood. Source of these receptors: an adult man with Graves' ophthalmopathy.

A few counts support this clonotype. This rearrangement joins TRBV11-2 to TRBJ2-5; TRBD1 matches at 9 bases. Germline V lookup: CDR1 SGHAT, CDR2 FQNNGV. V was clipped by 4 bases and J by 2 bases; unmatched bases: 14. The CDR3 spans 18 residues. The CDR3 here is CASSSSSPGQGPQETQYF. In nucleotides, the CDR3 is TGTGCCAGCAGCTCCTCAAGCCCGGGACAGGGCCCTCAAGAGACCCAGTACTTC.

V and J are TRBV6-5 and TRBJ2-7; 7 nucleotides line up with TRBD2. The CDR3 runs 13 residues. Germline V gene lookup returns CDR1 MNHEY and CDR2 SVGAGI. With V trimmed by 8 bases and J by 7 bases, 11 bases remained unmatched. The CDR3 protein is CASGSAGEGEQYF. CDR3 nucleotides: TGTGCCAGCGGATCCGCGGGGGAAGGGGAGCAGTACTTC.

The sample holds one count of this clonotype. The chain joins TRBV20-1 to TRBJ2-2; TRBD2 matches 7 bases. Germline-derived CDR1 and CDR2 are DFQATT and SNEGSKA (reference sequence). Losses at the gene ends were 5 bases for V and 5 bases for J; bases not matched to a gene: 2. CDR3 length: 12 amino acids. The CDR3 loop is CSAWGGTGELFF. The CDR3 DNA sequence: TGCAGTGCTTGGGGGGGTACCGGGGAGCTGTTTTTT.

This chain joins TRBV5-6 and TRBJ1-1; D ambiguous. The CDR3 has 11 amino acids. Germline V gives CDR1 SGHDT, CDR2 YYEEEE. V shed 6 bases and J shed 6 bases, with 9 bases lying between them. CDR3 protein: CASNSTSEAFF. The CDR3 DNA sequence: TGTGCCAGCAACTCGACATCTGAAGCTTTCTTT.

The CDR3 region is CASISSGNTIYF. CDR3 in DNA: TGTGCCAGCATCAGCTCTGGAAACACCATATATTTT. V gene TRBV7-2 combines with J gene TRBJ1-3; D uncertain. The V gene's germline CDR1 is SGHTA and CDR2 FQGNSA. Between the trimmed V and J ends, which lost 7 bases and 0 bases, there was a span of 4 bases. The CDR3 extends over 12 amino acids.

The CDR3 reads CATSDLRGAAFF. The DNA of the CDR3 is TGTGCCACCAGTGATTTGAGGGGGGCAGCTTTCTTT. V gene TRBV24-1 combines with J gene TRBJ1-1, with D perhaps matching TRBD1 (6 bases). Germline CDR1 KGHDR, CDR2 SFDVKD. The V end lost 0 bases, the J end lost 10 bases, and 8 bases lay between the germline ends. The CDR3 runs to 12 residues.

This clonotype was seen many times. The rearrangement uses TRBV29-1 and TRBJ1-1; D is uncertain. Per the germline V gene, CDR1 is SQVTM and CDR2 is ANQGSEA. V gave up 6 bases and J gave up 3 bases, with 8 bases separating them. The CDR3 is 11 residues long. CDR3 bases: TGCAGCGTGGACGGAGACACTGAAGCTTTCTTT. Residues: CSVDGDTEAFF.

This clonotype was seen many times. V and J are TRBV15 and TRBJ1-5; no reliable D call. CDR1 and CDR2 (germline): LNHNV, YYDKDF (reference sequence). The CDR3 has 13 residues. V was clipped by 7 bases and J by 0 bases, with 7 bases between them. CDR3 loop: CATTRDSNQPQHF. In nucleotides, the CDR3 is TGTGCCACCACAAGGGATAGCAATCAGCCCCAGCATTTT.

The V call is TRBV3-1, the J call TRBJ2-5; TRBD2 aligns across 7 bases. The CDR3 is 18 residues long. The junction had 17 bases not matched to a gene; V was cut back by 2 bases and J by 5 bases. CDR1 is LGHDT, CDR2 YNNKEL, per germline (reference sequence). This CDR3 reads CASSQRASGVRNGETQYF. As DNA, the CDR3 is TGTGCCAGCAGCCAACGTGCTAGCGGAGTTCGAAACGGGGAGACCCAGTACTTC.

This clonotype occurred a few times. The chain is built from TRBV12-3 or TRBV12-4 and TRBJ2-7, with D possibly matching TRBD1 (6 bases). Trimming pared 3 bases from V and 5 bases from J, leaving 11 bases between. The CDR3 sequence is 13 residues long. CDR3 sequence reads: CASSFGQTHEQYF. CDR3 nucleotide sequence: TGTGCCAGCAGTTTTGGACAGACGCACGAGCAGTACTTC.

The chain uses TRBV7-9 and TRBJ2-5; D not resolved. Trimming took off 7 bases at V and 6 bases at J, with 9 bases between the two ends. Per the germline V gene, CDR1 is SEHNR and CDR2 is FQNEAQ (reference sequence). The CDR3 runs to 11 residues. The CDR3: CASTADQTQYF. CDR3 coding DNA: TGTGCCAGCACAGCAGATCAGACCCAGTACTTC. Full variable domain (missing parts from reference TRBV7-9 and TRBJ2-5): DTGVSQNPRHKITKRGQNVTFRCDPISEHNRLYWYRQTLGQGPEFLTYFQNEAQLEKSRLLSDRFSAERPKGSFSTLEIQRTEQGDSAMYLCASTADQTQYFGPGTRLLVL.

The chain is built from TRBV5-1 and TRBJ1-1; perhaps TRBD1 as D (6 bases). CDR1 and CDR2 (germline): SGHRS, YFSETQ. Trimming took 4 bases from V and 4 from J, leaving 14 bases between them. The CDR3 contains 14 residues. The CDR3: CASSQNRVVTEAFF. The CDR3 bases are TGCGCCAGCAGCCAGAACAGGGTCGTCACTGAAGCTTTCTTT.

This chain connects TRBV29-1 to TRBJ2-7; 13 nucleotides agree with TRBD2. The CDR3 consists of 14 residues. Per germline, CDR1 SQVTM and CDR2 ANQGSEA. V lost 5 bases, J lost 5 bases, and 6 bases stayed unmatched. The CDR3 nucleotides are TGCAGCGTTTCGCGACTAGCGGGAGGTGACGAGCAGTACTTC. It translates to CSVSRLAGGDEQYF.

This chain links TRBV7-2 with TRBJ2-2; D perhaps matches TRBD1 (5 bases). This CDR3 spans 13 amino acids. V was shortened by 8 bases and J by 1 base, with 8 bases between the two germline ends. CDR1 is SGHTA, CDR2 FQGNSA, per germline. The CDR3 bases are TGTGCCAGCGGAGACAGGAACACCGGGGAGCTGTTTTTT. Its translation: CASGDRNTGELFF.

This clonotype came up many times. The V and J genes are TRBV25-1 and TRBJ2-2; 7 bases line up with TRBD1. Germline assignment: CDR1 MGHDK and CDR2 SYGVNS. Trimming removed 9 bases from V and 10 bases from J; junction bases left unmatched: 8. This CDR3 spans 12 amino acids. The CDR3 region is CASRQGYAELFF. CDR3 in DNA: TGTGCCAGTAGACAGGGTTATGCGGAGCTGTTTTTT.

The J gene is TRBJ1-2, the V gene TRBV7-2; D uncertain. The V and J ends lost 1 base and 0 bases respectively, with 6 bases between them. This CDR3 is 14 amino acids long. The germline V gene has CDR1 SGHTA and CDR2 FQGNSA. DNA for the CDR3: TGTGCCAGCAGCTTAGAGAAAACTAACTATGGCTACACCTTC. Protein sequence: CASSLEKTNYGYTF.

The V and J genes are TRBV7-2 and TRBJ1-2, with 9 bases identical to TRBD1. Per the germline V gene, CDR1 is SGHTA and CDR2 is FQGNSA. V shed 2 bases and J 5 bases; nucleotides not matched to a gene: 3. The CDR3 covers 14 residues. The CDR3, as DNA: TGTGCCAGCAGCTTAACCGACAGGGGGTATGGCTACACCTTC. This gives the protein CASSLTDRGYGYTF.

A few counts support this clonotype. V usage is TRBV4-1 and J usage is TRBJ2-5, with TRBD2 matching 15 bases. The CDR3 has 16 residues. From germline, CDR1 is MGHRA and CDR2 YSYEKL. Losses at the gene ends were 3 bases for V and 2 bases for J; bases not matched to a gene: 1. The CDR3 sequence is CASSHGLAGGQETQYF. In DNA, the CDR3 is TGCGCCAGCAGCCATGGACTAGCGGGGGGGCAAGAGACCCAGTACTTC.

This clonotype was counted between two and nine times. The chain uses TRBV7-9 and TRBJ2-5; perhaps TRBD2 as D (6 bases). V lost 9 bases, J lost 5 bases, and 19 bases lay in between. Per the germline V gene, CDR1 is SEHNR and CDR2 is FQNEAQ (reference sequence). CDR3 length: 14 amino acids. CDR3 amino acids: CASKLGSGEETQYF. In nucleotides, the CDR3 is TGTGCCAGTAAGCTCGGGAGTGGTGAGGAGACCCAGTACTTC. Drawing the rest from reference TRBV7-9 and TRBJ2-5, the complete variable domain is DTGVSQNPRHKITKRGQNVTFRCDPISEHNRLYWYRQTLGQGPEFLTYFQNEAQLEKSRLLSDRFSAERPKGSFSTLEIQRTEQGDSAMYLCASKLGSGEETQYFGPGTRLLVL.

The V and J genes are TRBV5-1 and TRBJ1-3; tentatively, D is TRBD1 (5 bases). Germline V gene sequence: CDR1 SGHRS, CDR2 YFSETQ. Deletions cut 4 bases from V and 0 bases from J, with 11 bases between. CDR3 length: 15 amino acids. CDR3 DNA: TGCGCCAGCAGCGTGGGGGACGGCTCTGGAAACACCATATATTTT. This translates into CASSVGDGSGNTIYF.

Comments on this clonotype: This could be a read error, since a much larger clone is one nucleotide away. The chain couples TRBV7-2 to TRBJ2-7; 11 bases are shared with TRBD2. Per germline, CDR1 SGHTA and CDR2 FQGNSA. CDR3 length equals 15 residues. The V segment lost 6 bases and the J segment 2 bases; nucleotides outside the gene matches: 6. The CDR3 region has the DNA TGTGCCAGCAGTGCCCTTAGCGGGAGGGCCTACGAGCAGTACTTC. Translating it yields CASSALSGRAYEQYF.

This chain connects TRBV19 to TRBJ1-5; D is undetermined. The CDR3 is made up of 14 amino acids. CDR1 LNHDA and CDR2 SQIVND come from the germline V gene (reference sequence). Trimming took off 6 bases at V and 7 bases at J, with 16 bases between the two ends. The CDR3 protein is CASRNPKRGQPQHF. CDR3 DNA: TGTGCCAGTAGAAACCCCAAGAGAGGACAGCCCCAGCATTTT.

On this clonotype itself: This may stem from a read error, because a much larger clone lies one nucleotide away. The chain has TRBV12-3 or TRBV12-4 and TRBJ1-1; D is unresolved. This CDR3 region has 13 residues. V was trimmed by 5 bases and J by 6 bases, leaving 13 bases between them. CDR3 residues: CASSTWGGAEAFF. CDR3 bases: TGTGCCAGCAGTACATGGGGAGGAGCTGAAGCTTTCTTT.

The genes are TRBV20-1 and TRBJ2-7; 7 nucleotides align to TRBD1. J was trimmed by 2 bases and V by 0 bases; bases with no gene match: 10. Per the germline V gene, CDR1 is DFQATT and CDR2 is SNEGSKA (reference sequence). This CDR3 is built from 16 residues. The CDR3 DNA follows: TGCAGTGCTAGAGATCCGCTCGCAGGGGGACCCTACGAGCAGTACTTC. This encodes CSARDPLAGGPYEQYF.

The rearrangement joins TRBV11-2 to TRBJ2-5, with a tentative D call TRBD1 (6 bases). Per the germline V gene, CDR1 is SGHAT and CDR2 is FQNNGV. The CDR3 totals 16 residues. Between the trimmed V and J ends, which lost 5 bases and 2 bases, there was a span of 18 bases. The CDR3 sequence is CASSQDQTGKQETQYF. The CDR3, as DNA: TGTGCCAGCAGCCAAGATCAAACAGGGAAACAAGAGACCCAGTACTTC.

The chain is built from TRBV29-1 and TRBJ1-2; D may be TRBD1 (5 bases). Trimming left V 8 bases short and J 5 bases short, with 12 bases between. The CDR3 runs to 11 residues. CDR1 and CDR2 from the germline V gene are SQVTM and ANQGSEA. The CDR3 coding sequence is TGCAGCAGTTTGCAGGGTTATGGCTACACCTTC. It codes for CSSLQGYGYTF. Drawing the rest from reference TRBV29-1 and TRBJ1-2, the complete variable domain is SAVISQKPSRDICQRGTSLTIQCQVDSQVTMMFWYRQQPGQSLTLIATANQGSEATYESGFVIDKFPISRPNLTFSTLTVSNMSPEDSSIYLCSSLQGYGYTFGSGTRLTVV.

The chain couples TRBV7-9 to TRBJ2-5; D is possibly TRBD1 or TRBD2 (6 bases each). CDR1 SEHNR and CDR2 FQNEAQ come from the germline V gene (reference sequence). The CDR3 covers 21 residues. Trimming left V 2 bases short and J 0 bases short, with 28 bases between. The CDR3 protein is CASSLLLDGAGEEGYQETQYF. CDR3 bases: TGTGCCAGCAGCTTACTTCTCGACGGGGCAGGGGAGGAGGGGTACCAAGAGACCCAGTACTTC.

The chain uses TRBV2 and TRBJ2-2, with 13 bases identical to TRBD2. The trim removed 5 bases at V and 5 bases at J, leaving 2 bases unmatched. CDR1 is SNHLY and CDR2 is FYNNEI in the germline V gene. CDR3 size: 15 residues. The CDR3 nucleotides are TGTGCCAGCAGTCGGGGACTAGCGGGAACCGGGGAGCTGTTTTTT. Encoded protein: CASSRGLAGTGELFF.

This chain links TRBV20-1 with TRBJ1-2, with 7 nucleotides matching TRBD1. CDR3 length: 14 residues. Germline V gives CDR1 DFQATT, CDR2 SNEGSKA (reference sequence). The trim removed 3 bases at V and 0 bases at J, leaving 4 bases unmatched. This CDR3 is CSARGDRANYGYTF. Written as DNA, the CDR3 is TGCAGTGCTAGGGGGGACAGAGCTAACTATGGCTACACCTTC.

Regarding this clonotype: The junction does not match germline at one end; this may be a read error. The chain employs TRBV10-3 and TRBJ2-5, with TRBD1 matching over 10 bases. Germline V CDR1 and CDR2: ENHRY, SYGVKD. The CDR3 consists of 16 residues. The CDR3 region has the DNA TGTGCCAGCAGTTTTTTACCGGGACAGGGGATGAAGACCCAGTACTTC. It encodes CASSFLPGQGMKTQYF.